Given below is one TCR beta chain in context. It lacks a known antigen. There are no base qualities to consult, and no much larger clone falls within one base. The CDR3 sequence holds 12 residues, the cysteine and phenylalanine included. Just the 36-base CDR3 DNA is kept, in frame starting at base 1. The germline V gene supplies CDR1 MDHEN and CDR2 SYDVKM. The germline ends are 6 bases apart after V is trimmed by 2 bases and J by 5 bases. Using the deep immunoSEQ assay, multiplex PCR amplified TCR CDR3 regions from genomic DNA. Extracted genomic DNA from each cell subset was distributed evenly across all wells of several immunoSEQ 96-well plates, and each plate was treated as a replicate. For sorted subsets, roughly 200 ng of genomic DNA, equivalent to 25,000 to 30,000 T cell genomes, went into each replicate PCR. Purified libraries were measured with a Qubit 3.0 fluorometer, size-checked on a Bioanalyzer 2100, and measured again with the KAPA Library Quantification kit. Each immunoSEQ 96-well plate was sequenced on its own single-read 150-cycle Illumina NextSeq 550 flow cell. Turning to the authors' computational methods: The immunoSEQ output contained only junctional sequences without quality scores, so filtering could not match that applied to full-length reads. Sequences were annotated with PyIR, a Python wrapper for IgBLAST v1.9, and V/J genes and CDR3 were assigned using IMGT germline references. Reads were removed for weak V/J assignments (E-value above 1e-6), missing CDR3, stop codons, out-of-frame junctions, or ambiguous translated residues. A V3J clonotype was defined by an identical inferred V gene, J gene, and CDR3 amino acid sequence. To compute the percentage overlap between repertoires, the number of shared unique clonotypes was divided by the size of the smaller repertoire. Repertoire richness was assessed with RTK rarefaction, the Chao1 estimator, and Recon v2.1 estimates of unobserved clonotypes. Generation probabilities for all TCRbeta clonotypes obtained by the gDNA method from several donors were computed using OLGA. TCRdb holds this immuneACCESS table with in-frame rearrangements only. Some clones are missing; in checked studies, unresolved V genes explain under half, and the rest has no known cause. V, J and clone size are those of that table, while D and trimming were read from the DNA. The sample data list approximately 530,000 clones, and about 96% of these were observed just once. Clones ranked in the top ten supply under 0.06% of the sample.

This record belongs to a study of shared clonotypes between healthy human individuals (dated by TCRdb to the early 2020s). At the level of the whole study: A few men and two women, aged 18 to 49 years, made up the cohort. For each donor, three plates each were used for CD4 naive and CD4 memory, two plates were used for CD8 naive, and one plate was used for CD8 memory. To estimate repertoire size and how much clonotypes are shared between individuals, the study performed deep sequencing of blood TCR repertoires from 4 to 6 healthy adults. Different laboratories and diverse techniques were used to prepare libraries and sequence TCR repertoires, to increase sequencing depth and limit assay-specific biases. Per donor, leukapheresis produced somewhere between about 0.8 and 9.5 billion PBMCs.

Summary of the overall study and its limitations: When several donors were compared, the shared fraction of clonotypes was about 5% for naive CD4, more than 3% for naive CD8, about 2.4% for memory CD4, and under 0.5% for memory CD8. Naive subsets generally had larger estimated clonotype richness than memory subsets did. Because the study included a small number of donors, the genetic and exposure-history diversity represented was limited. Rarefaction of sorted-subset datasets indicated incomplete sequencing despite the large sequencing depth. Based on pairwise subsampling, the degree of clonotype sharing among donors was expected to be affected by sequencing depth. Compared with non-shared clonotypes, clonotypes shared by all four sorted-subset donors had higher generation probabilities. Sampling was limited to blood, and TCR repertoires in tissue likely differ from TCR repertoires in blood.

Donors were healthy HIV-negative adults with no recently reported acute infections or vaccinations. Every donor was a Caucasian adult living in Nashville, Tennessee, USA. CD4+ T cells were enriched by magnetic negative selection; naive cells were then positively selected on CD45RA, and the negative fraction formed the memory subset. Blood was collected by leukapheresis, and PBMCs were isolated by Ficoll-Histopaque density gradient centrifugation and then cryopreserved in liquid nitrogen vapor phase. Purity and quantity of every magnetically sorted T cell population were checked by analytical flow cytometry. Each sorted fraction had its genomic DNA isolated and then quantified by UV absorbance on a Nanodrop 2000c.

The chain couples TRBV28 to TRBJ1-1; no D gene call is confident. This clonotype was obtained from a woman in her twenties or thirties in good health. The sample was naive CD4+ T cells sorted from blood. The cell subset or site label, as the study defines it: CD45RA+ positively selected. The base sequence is TGTGCCAGCAGTTTACCGGGGACTGAAGCTTTCTTT. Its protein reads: CASSLPGTEAFF. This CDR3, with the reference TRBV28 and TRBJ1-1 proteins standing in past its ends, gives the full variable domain DVKVTQSSRYLVKRTGEKVFLECVQDMDHENMFWYRQDPGLGLRLIYFSYDVKMKEKGDIPEGYSVSREKKERFSLILESASTNQTSMYLCASSLPGTEAFFGQGTRLTVV.